This entry concerns a single TCR beta chain. The target antigen is unknown. This CDR3 has 13 residues. Germline V gene data show CDR1 as MNHEY and CDR2 as SVGAGI. This record comes from a study of CXCR3-negative and CXCR3-positive naive CD8 T cells. Researchers prepared the TRB cDNA libraries using 5' RACE with UMI labels. TCRdb reprocessed the 5' RACE reads and stores each CDR3 protein as one record, lacking DNA. The data include 84,000 or so distinct CDR3 sequences; the top ten clones carry 0.5% to 0.6%. General observations from the study: Diversity in memory CD8+ cells fell much lower than the comparably high levels seen in both naive subsets. Relative to CXCR3-negative naive cells, CXCR3-positive naive cells had more hydrophobic TRB CDR3s. The level of CXCR3 expression partially decreased after cryopreservation; the majority of assays used fresh PBMCs.

This sequence was found in a human donor in good health. Some clones in this sample may be carry-over from other donors' samples. Source material: naive CXCR3+ CD8+ T cells from blood. Subset indicated: CD45RO-CCR7+CD27+CD95- naive CD8+ T cells expressing CXCR3 (TNR3+). V and J are TRBV6-5 and TRBJ2-7. CDR3 residues: CASSYSRDYEQYF.